Listed here are 9 T cell receptor beta chains from one sample, sequenced in a study of response to subunit inactivated influenza vaccine. Using its own MiXCR run on the RT-PCR reads, TCRdb lists one record per CDR3 protein. The data show roughly 650,000 distinct CDR3 sequences, approximately 14% seen once. The input for sequencing was PBMCs from blood, taken approximately 12 days after vaccination. The source of these receptors is a man between 45 and 60 years old who received an inactivated influenza vaccine.

The V gene is TRBV12-5, the J gene TRBJ2-7, with D perhaps matching TRBD1 (6 bases). Trimming left V 1 base short and J 5 bases short, with 15 bases between. The CDR3 contains 15 residues. Germline CDR1 LGHNT, CDR2 FRNRAP. The DNA of the CDR3 is TGTGCTAGTGGTTTGGCAACTACAGGGTTGCACGAGCAGTACTTC. This encodes CASGLATTGLHEQYF.

The chain uses TRBV20-1 and TRBJ1-1; tentatively, D is TRBD1 (5 bases). This CDR3 is 11 amino acids long. The germline CDR1 and CDR2 sequences are DFQATT and SNEGSKA (reference sequence). Trimming cost V 5 bases and J 7 bases, with 11 bases left between them. Here the CDR3 DNA reads TGCAGTGCTTTAAAGACAGTTGAAGCTTTCTTT. Its protein product is CSALKTVEAFF.

The table lists this clonotype with a few counts. The chain employs TRBV4-1 and TRBJ2-3, with D possibly being TRBD2 (6 bases). Per the germline V gene, CDR1 is MGHRA and CDR2 is YSYEKL. This CDR3 region has 16 residues. The V and J ends lost 3 bases and 8 bases respectively, with 21 bases between them. The CDR3 DNA reads as TGCGCCAGCAGCCAGGGGGACTCCCGTTTGGGTGGTACGCAGTATTTT. Translated, it gives CASSQGDSRLGGTQYF.

The J gene is TRBJ2-7, the V gene TRBV19; D remains ambiguous. The length of the CDR3 is 13 residues. Trimming stripped 6 bases from V and 1 base from J, with 10 bases between. CDR1 and CDR2 (germline): LNHDA, SQIVND (reference sequence). The CDR3 protein is CASRADGSYEQYF. The CDR3 DNA is TGTGCCAGTAGAGCAGACGGATCCTACGAGCAGTACTTC.

The rearrangement uses TRBV12-3 or TRBV12-4 and TRBJ2-7, with 8 bases fitting TRBD1. The CDR3 has 14 residues. J was trimmed by 6 bases and V by 6 bases; bases with no gene match: 10. For the CDR3, the DNA is TGTGCCAGCAGGTCCGGGACAGGTGGTTTCGAGCAGTACTTC. Amino acid sequence: CASRSGTGGFEQYF.

The rearrangement uses TRBV3-1 and TRBJ2-5; 14 nucleotides match TRBD2. The CDR3 totals 17 residues. V shed 2 bases and J 5 bases; nucleotides not matched to a gene: 7. Germline CDR1 reads LGHDT; CDR2 reads YNNKEL (reference sequence). The chain's CDR3 is CASSQPRGTSGSETQYF. Here the CDR3 DNA reads TGTGCCAGCAGCCAACCCCGAGGGACTAGCGGGAGTGAGACCCAGTACTTC.

The chain carries TRBV5-1 and TRBJ2-2; 12 nucleotides agree with TRBD2. Germline trimming cut 0 bases from V and 5 bases from J; bases unmatched to any gene: 8. The CDR3 is made up of 18 amino acids. Germline loops: CDR1 SGHRS, CDR2 YFSETQ. The CDR3 coding sequence is TGCGCCAGCAGCTTGGCGCTAGCGGGAGGGCCTTGGACCGGGGAGCTGTTTTTT. Its protein product is CASSLALAGGPWTGELFF.

In its sample, this clonotype was seen a few times. The chain couples TRBV3-1 to TRBJ2-5; D call uncertain. Trimming took off 6 bases at V and 1 base at J, with 15 bases between the two ends. The CDR3 spans 15 residues. Per the germline V gene, CDR1 is LGHDT and CDR2 is YNNKEL (reference sequence). The CDR3 DNA reads TGTGCCAGCAGTGGTTCTCGGGCCCGCCAAGAGACCCAGTACTTC. Protein: CASSGSRARQETQYF.

This clonotype was recorded a few times. This chain joins TRBV7-2 and TRBJ1-2; D unclear. CDR1 and CDR2 from the germline V gene are SGHTA and FQGNSA. The CDR3 contains 14 residues. V was shortened by 4 bases and J by 6 bases, with 15 bases between the two germline ends. CDR3 coding DNA: TGTGCCAGCAGCTCACGGTCCGCCGGCCATGGCTACACCTTC. Its translation is CASSSRSAGHGYTF.